This record concerns one T cell receptor (beta chain) sequence. No antigen is known for it. This same CDR3 is encoded by further DNA sequences in the sample. This specimen comes from a study of shared clonotypes between healthy human individuals. Study-wide findings and caveats: Naive subsets tended to show greater estimated richness than memory subsets. Sharing across four donors was highest in naive CD4 (roughly 5%) and lowest in memory CD8 (roughly 0.4%).

Samples underwent the assay at deep level. Profiled with immunoSEQ multiplex PCR; TCRdb holds only in-frame clones, not every one. The sample lists hundreds of thousands of clones, about two thirds occurring once. The V and J ends lost 3 bases and 2 bases respectively, with 3 bases between them. The CDR3 totals 12 residues. Germline V gene sequence: CDR1 MGHRA, CDR2 YSYEKL. The chain employs TRBV4-1 and TRBJ2-3, with D hard to call. Material: memory CD4+ T cells sorted from blood. Subset: CD45RA-negative fraction. The receptor comes from a woman in her twenties or thirties in good health. The CDR3 DNA reads TGCGCCAGCAGCCAGTCCACAGATACGCAGTATTTT. This encodes CASSQSTDTQYF.